The 8 T cell receptor beta chains presented below share a single source sample, sequenced in a study of OX40 agonist ivuxolimab in advanced cancers. Only in-frame clones appear in the TCRdb table, and some are missing; sequencing was by immunoSEQ multiplex PCR. The sample has 75,000 to 95,000 clones; roughly 94% are singletons. Sequencing was performed on CD4+ or CD8+ T cells sorted from blood, taken in a trial of the OX40 agonist ivuxolimab. The receptors come from an adult with an advanced solid tumor such as melanoma, head and neck, liver or kidney cancer.

The V call is TRBV19, the J call TRBJ2-7, with 10 bases identical to TRBD2. This CDR3 has 15 amino acids. Per germline, CDR1 LNHDA and CDR2 SQIVND (reference sequence). V trimming: 3 bases; J trimming: 2 bases; junction bases outside the gene matches: 4. The CDR3 region has the DNA TGTGCCAGTAGTATTGGACTAGCGGACACCTACGAGCAGTACTTC. Protein: CASSIGLADTYEQYF.

The chain carries TRBV19 and TRBJ2-2, with 11 nucleotides matching TRBD1. CDR1 and CDR2 from the germline V gene are LNHDA and SQIVND (reference sequence). The CDR3 consists of 14 residues. The trim removed 6 bases at V and 7 bases at J, leaving 4 bases unmatched. CDR3 sequence: CASRDRGLDGELFF. The CDR3 nucleotides are TGTGCCAGTAGGGACAGGGGGCTTGACGGGGAGCTGTTTTTT.

The CDR3 reads CASSLDPPLAGAVHEQFF. CDR3 DNA: TGTGCCAGCAGTTTAGATCCCCCCCTAGCGGGAGCTGTCCATGAGCAGTTCTTC. The chain combines TRBV27 with TRBJ2-1; 10 bases map to TRBD2. Trimming removed 2 bases from V and 8 bases from J; junction bases left unmatched: 15. The CDR3 runs to 18 residues. Germline values: CDR1 MNHEY, CDR2 SMNVEV (reference sequence).

The J gene is TRBJ1-4, the V gene TRBV2; D gene unclear. The CDR3 extends over 16 amino acids. The germline V gene has CDR1 SNHLY and CDR2 FYNNEI. V lost 7 bases and J 2 bases, leaving 17 bases between the germline ends. The CDR3 DNA reads as TGTGCCAGCATTGGGCCCTCCCTGGAGACTAATGAAAAACTGTTTTTT. The encoded protein is CASIGPSLETNEKLFF.

The rearrangement links TRBV5-1 to TRBJ1-1; D call uncertain. The CDR3 runs to 13 residues. With 4 bases removed from V and 0 bases from J, the gap between germline ends came to 7 bases. Germline-derived CDR1 and CDR2 are SGHRS and YFSETQ. CDR3 region: CASSRVVNTEAFF. The DNA of the CDR3 is TGCGCCAGCAGCCGGGTTGTGAACACTGAAGCTTTCTTT.

V and J are TRBV18 and TRBJ1-1; D uncertain. Germline V gene lookup returns CDR1 KGHSH and CDR2 LQKENI. The ends were cut back, 2 bases at V and 6 bases at J, with 13 bases in the middle. CDR3 length equals 14 residues. Here the CDR3 DNA reads TGTGCCAGCTCACCAAAGGGCGGAGGCGCTGAAGCTTTCTTT. Its translation: CASSPKGGGAEAFF.

The chain links TRBV7-3 to TRBJ1-2; 8 bases are shared with TRBD1. The CDR3 is 15 amino acids. Germline CDR1 reads SGHTA; CDR2 reads FQGTGA. Trimming removed 6 bases from V and 4 bases from J; junction bases left unmatched: 10. The CDR3 bases are TGTGCCAGCAGAAGAGGGACAGGATCTACCTATGGCTACACCTTC. Protein sequence: CASRRGTGSTYGYTF. Using reference TRBV7-3 and TRBJ1-2 for the parts outside the CDR3, the full variable domain is GAGVSQTPSNKVTEKGKYVELRCDPISGHTALYWYRQSLGQGPEFLIYFQGTGAADDSGLPNDRFFAVRPEGSVSTLKIQRTERGDSAVYLCASRRGTGSTYGYTFGSGTRLTVV.

The gene calls are TRBV9 and TRBJ2-1, with TRBD1 matching over 12 bases. The CDR3 has 19 residues. V gave up 4 bases and J gave up 6 bases; unmatched junction bases: 17. Per germline, CDR1 SGDLS and CDR2 YYNGEE. This CDR3 is CASSLTPGQGASLINEQFF. CDR3 nucleotide sequence: TGTGCCAGCAGCCTCACCCCGGGACAGGGGGCCTCATTAATCAATGAGCAGTTCTTC.